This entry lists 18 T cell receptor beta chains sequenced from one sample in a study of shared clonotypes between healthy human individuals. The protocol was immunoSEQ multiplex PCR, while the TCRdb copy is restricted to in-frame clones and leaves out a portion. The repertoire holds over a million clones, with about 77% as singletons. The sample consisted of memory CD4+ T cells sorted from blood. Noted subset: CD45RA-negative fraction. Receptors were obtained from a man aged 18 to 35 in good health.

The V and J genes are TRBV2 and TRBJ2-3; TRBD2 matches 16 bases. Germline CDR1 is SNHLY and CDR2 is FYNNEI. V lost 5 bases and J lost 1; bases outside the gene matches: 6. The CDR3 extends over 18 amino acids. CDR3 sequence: CASSPGTSGGAGTDTQYF. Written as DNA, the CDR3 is TGTGCCAGCAGTCCCGGGACTAGCGGGGGGGCGGGCACAGATACGCAGTATTTT.

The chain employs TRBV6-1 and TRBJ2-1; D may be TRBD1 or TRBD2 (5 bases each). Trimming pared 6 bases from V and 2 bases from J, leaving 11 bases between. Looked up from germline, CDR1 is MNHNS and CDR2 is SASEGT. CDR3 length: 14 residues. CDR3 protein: CASRGREPYNEQFF. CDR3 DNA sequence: TGTGCCAGCAGAGGCAGGGAGCCCTACAATGAGCAGTTCTTC.

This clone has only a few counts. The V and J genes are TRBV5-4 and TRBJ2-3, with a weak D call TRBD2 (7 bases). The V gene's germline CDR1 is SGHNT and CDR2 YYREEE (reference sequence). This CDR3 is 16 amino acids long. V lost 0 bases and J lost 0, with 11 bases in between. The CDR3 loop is CASSLVRGGSTDTQYF. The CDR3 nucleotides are TGTGCCAGCAGCTTGGTAAGGGGGGGTAGCACAGATACGCAGTATTTT.

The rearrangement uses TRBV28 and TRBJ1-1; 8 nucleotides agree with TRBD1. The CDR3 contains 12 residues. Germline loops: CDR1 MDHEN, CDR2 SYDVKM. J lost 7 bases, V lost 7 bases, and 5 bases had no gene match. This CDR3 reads CASTWTGREAFF. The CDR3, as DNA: TGTGCCAGCACCTGGACAGGGCGTGAAGCTTTCTTT. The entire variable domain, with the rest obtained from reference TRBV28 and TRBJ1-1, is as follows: DVKVTQSSRYLVKRTGEKVFLECVQDMDHENMFWYRQDPGLGLRLIYFSYDVKMKEKGDIPEGYSVSREKKERFSLILESASTNQTSMYLCASTWTGREAFFGQGTRLTVV.

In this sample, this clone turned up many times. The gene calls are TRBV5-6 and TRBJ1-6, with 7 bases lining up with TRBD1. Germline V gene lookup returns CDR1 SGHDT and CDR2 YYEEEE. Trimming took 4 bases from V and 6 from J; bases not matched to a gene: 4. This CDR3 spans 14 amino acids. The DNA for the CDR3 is TGTGCCAGCAGCGAGGGACAGCTTAATTCACCCCTCCACTTT. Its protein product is CASSEGQLNSPLHF.

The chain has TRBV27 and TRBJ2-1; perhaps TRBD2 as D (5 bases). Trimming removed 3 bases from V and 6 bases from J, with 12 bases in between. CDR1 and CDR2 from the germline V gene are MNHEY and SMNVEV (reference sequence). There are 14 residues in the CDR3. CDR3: CASSFEGRGNEQFF. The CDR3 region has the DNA TGTGCCAGCAGTTTTGAGGGCCGGGGCAATGAGCAGTTCTTC.

The CDR3 sequence: CASSLVMGADEQPQHF. The CDR3, as DNA: TGTGCCAGCAGCTTAGTTATGGGGGCGGATGAGCAGCCCCAGCATTTT. The chain carries TRBV7-2 and TRBJ1-5; TRBD1 is a possible D gene (6 bases). The CDR3 runs 16 residues. V gave up 1 base and J gave up 7 bases, with 17 bases separating them. Germline lookup yields CDR1 SGHTA and CDR2 FQGNSA.

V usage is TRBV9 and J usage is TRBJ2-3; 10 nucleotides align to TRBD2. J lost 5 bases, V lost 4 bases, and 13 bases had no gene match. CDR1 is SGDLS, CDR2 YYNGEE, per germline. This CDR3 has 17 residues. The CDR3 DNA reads TGTGCCAGCAGCTCTAGCGTAAGCGGGGGGGCCAAAGATACGCAGTATTTT. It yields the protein CASSSSVSGGAKDTQYF.

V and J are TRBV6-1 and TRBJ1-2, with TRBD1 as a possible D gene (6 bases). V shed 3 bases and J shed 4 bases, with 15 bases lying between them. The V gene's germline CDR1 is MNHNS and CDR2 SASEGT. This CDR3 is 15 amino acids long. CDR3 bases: TGTGCCAGCAGTGACAGAAGGGGGGCCATCTATGGCTACACCTTC. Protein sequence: CASSDRRGAIYGYTF.

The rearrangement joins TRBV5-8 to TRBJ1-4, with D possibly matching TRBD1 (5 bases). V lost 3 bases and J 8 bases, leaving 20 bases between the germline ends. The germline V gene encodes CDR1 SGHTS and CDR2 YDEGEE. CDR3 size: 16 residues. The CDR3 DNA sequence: TGTGCCAGCAGCTCGGACGGGACTCCCCTTTGGGAAAAACTGTTTTTT. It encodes CASSSDGTPLWEKLFF. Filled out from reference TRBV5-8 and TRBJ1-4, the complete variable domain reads EAGVTQSPTHLIKTRGQQATLRCSPISGHTSVYWYQQALGLGLQFLLWYDEGEERNRGNFPPRFSGRQFPNYSSELNVNALELEDSALYLCASSSDGTPLWEKLFFGSGTQLSVL.

This chain's CDR3 is CASSLGLVSSYEQYF. CDR3 nucleotides: TGTGCCAGCAGCTTAGGACTGGTGAGCTCCTACGAGCAGTACTTC. The chain has TRBV7-9 and TRBJ2-7; D gene ambiguous. Germline CDR1 is SEHNR and CDR2 is FQNEAQ (reference sequence). Trimming cost V 1 base and J 0 bases, with 10 bases left between them. The length of the CDR3 is 15 residues. The whole variable domain, remainder taken from reference TRBV7-9 and TRBJ2-7, is DTGVSQNPRHKITKRGQNVTFRCDPISEHNRLYWYRQTLGQGPEFLTYFQNEAQLEKSRLLSDRFSAERPKGSFSTLEIQRTEQGDSAMYLCASSLGLVSSYEQYFGPGTRLTVT.

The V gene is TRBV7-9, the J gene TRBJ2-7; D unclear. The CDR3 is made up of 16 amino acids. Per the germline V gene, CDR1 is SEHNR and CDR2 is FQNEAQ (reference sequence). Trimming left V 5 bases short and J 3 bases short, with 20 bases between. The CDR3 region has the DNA TGTGCCAGCAGCGTATCCGACAAATCAAGGCTCTACGAGCAGTACTTC. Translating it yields CASSVSDKSRLYEQYF.

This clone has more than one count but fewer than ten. The CDR3 here is CASSLNWDTTGELFF. The CDR3 coding sequence is TGTGCCAGCAGCTTAAATTGGGACACCACCGGGGAGCTGTTTTTT. The V gene is TRBV7-2, the J gene TRBJ2-2; D may be TRBD1 (6 bases). V was trimmed by 2 bases and J by 4 bases, leaving 11 bases between them. The length of the CDR3 is 15 residues. Germline CDR1 and CDR2: SGHTA and FQGNSA.

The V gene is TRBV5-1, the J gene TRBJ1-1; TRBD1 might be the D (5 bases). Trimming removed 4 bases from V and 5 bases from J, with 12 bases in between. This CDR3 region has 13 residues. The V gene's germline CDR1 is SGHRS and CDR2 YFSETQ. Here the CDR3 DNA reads TGCGCCAGCAGCCAAGGTGGGGCGACTGAAGCTTTCTTT. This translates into CASSQGGATEAFF.

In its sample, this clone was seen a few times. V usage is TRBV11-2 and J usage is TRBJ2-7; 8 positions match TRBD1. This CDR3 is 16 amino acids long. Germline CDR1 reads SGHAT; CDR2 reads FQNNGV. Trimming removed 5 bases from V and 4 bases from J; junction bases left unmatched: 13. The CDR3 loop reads CASSPGRDRNFYEQYF. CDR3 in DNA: TGTGCCAGCAGCCCTGGTAGGGACAGGAATTTTTACGAGCAGTACTTC.

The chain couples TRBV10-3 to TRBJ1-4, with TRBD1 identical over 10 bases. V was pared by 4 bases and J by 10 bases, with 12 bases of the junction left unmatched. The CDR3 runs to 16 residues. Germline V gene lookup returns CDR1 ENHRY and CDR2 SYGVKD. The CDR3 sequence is CAISGPGTGADVKLFF. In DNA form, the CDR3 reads TGTGCCATCAGTGGCCCCGGGACAGGGGCCGATGTAAAACTGTTTTTT.

In DNA, the CDR3 is TGTGCCAGCAGTGAACCAGGGGGTATCTCTGGAAACACCATATATTTT. Translating gives CASSEPGGISGNTIYF. This chain uses TRBV2 with TRBJ1-3, with TRBD1 identical over 7 bases. Germline V gene sequence: CDR1 SNHLY, CDR2 FYNNEI. Trimming cost V 2 bases and J 0 bases; bases outside gene matches: 4. CDR3 length: 16 residues.

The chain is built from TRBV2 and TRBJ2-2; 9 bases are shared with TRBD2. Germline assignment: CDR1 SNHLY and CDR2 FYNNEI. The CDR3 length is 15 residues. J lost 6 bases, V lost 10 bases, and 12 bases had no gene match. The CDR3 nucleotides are TGTGCCACTAGGAGCGGGGGGAGAGAACCCGGGGAGCTGTTTTTT. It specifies CATRSGGREPGELFF.